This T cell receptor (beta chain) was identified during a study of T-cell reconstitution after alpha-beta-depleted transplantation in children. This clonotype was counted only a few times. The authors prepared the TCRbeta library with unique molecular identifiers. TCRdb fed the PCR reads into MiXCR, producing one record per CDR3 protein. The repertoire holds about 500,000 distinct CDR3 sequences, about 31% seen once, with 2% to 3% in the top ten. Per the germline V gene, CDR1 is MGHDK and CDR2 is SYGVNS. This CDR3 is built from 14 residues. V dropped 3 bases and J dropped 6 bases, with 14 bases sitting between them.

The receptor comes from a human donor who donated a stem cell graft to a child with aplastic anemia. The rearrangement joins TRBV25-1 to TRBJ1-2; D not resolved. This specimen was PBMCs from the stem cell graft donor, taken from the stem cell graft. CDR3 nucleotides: TGTGCCAGCAGTGATCAAACAGAGATGAATGGCTACACCTTC. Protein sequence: CASSDQTEMNGYTF.